This TCR beta chain was sequenced in a study of T-cell reconstitution after alpha-beta-depleted transplantation in children. This clonotype was counted ten times or more. For TCRbeta, the library was prepared with unique molecular identifiers. TCRdb reanalysed the PCR reads using MiXCR and keeps one entry per CDR3 protein. This repertoire shows roughly 500,000 distinct CDR3 sequences, approximately 12% found once; its top ten account for about 5.4%. The input for sequencing was PBMCs from the stem cell graft donor, taken from the stem cell graft. The sequence derives from a human donor who donated a stem cell graft to a child with combined immunodeficiency.

CDR3 in DNA: TGCGCCAGCAGCGTGCAGGGGGCCGCGAACACCGGGGAGCTGTTTTTT. Translation: CASSVQGAANTGELFF. V gene TRBV5-1 combines with J gene TRBJ2-2; 8 bases agree with TRBD1. CDR1 is SGHRS, CDR2 YFSETQ, per germline. CDR3 size: 16 residues. The junction had 5 bases not matched to a gene; V was cut back by 4 bases and J by 0 bases.